The TCR beta chain under discussion was sequenced for a study of response to subunit inactivated influenza vaccine (dated by TCRdb to 2017 to 2018). For the study in its entirety: To follow how T cells responded to a trivalent subunit inactivated influenza vaccine, the researchers relied on deep quantitative profiling of the T cell receptor repertoire.

Library generation was performed with RT-PCR. Sequencing instrument: Illumina HiSeq 2500. The public reads were reprocessed in TCRdb via fastp at Q25 and MiXCR, keeping in-frame beta chains. Each record represents a unique CDR3 protein, reported with the most common genes and DNA among its rows. The sample has over 400,000 distinct CDR3 sequences on record, under 15% of them singletons. Of the sample, about an eighth falls within the top ten clones. As for this clonotype: It lacks a known antigen. No quality values exist for individual bases; no much larger clone is one base distant.

Overall study outcomes, separate from this receptor: The authors suggested that each seasonal influenza vaccination may recruit only a limited number of new T cells.

Explained via the paper, the time point label denotes: 45 days after influenza vaccine administration. The sequences come from PBMCs from blood, collected 40 to 50 days after vaccination. This sequence was found in a man aged 45-60 years who received an inactivated influenza vaccine. Donor details come from another sample of the same person, matched by shared clones.

Here is the DNA: TGCGCCAGCAGCTTGGGGATATATAGCAATCAGCCCCAGCATTTT. Its coded protein is CASSLGIYSNQPQHF. This sequence uses TRBV5-1 and TRBJ1-5; the D gene is not confidently resolved. The junction carries 7 bases between V and J, which are trimmed by 0 bases and 0 bases respectively. The CDR3 starts with the cysteine, ends with the phenylalanine, and has 15 residues. The retained sequence is limited to the CDR3, 45 bases, with the frame set at the first base. CDR1 is given as SGHRS and CDR2 as YFSETQ, both from the germline V gene.